This TCR beta chain is drawn from a study of T cells in narcolepsy. Study-level background: Patients with NT1 or NT2 and healthy control donors were enrolled.

Clones were read by immunoSEQ multiplex PCR, and TCRdb kept only the in-frame ones, dropping some. The sample carries approximately 30,000 clones, 75% to 80% recorded once. Points on this clone: No antigen is known for it.

Study results and limitations: Comparing one patient's CSF and blood CD4+ clonotypes highlighted HCRT- and TRIB2-specific autoreactive clonotypes. In some patient and control memory CD4+ samples, autoreactive clones were absent.

The TCR originated in a human donor with narcolepsy. Sequences were obtained from CD45RA- memory CD4+ T cells from PBMCs.

The DNA for the CDR3 is TGTGCCAGTAGTTCCCGGCAGCCGGGTATGATGGTAGATACGCAGTATTTT. It yields the protein CASSSRQPGMMVDTQYF. The chain links TRBV19 to TRBJ2-3; the D is unclear. The germline V gene encodes CDR1 LNHDA and CDR2 SQIVND (reference sequence). The CDR3 has 17 residues. Trimming left V 5 bases short and J 5 bases short, with 23 bases between.